These 8 T cell receptor beta chains were sequenced from one sample in a study of CDR3 diversity in severe acne. TCRdb used MiXCR to reprocess the PCR reads, holding one entry per CDR3 protein. The data hold approximately 84,000 distinct CDR3 sequences, with under 60% observed a single time. The sequencing sample was made of blood. Receptors originate from a male donor in good health, without acne.

This clonotype was observed at least ten times. The rearrangement uses TRBV11-3 and TRBJ2-7, with D possibly being TRBD1 (6 bases). The germline V gene encodes CDR1 SGHNT and CDR2 YENEEA. V was cut by 5 bases and J by 4 bases, with 9 bases left in between. CDR3 length: 12 amino acids. CDR3: CASSDTGYEQYF. The CDR3 DNA reads as TGTGCCAGCAGCGATACAGGGTACGAGCAGTACTTC.

V usage is TRBV19 and J usage is TRBJ2-1; a weak D match, TRBD1 (7 bases). The V gene lost 1 base and the J gene lost 6 bases, with 28 bases spanning the gap. Germline V gene data show CDR1 as LNHDA and CDR2 as SQIVND (reference sequence). There are 20 residues in the CDR3. The CDR3 is CASSIVVVEEAGGSGNEQFF. The CDR3 DNA sequence: TGTGCCAGTAGTATAGTCGTCGTAGAGGAGGCAGGGGGGAGTGGCAATGAGCAGTTCTTC.

J is TRBJ2-7 and V is TRBV7-9; 11 bases align to TRBD1. The trim removed 4 bases at V and 1 base at J, leaving 3 bases unmatched. Per the germline V gene, CDR1 is SEHNR and CDR2 is FQNEAQ (reference sequence). The CDR3 consists of 15 residues. The CDR3 DNA follows: TGTGCCAGCAGCTCGGACAGGGGGCTTTCCTACGAGCAGTACTTC. Encoded protein: CASSSDRGLSYEQYF.

The rearrangement links TRBV20-1 to TRBJ2-2; 7 bases are shared with TRBD2. Trimming removed 3 bases from V and 6 bases from J; junction bases left unmatched: 1. CDR3 length: 12 amino acids. Germline values: CDR1 DFQATT, CDR2 SNEGSKA (reference sequence). The CDR3 region has the DNA TGCAGTGCTAGTGGGGGGGCCGGGGAGCTGTTTTTT. This sequence encodes CSASGGAGELFF.

V and J are TRBV20-1 and TRBJ1-1, with D unresolved. Germline values: CDR1 DFQATT, CDR2 SNEGSKA (reference sequence). The CDR3 covers 13 residues. Trimming shortened V by 7 bases and J by 3 bases, and 15 bases separated the two germline ends. The CDR3, as DNA: TGCAGTGTAAGCGGCTCCCTTGACACTGAAGCTTTCTTT. It codes for CSVSGSLDTEAFF.

A note on this clonotype: Here the CDR3 omits its conserved ending phenylalanine or tryptophan, so a read error is the likely source. V gene TRBV7-9 combines with J gene TRBJ2-5; either TRBD1 or TRBD2 may fit D (5 bases each). V was clipped by 5 bases and J by 5 bases, with 21 bases between them. This CDR3 spans 16 amino acids. Germline V CDR1 and CDR2: SEHNR, FQNEAQ (reference sequence). The CDR3 protein is CASSLSIGGARETQYS. In nucleotides, the CDR3 is TGTGCCAGCAGCCTCTCGATTGGGGGTGCGCGGGAGACCCAGTACTCC.

The chain recombines TRBV5-1 with TRBJ2-7, with 7 bases that match TRBD1. The V gene end was trimmed by 4 bases and the J gene end by 2 bases; junction bases not matched to a gene: 12. CDR1 SGHRS and CDR2 YFSETQ come from the germline V gene. This CDR3 region has 16 residues. CDR3 coding DNA: TGCGCCAGCAGCGAACCGACAGGGAGAAATACCTACGAGCAGTACTTC. Residues: CASSEPTGRNTYEQYF.

The genes are TRBV5-1 and TRBJ1-1, with D maybe TRBD1 (5 bases). Germline values: CDR1 SGHRS, CDR2 YFSETQ. The CDR3 loop spans 13 amino acids. Trimming took off 3 bases at V and 4 bases at J, with 10 bases between the two ends. The CDR3 here is CASSSPGGTEAFF. Written as DNA, the CDR3 is TGCGCCAGCAGCTCCCCCGGGGGCACTGAAGCTTTCTTT.